This T cell receptor (beta chain) was obtained from a study of blood T cells in healthy people across ages. Study information: Per every two T cells, about one barcoded beta molecule was captured by template switching. General study findings and limits: Observed TCR beta diversity per million T cells went down as age went up. This fall followed a roughly linear course with age.

A note on this clonotype: Its antigen is still unknown.

The CDR3 is 16 residues long. The V and J ends lost 4 bases and 0 bases respectively, with 12 bases between them. Total RNA was extracted at no less than 5 micrograms per sample. Sample-barcoded 5' priming and a J-beta primer mix drove a second PCR of roughly 7 to 11 cycles. TCRdb re-called the 5' RACE reads through MiXCR, storing one row per CDR3 protein. This sample has about 830,000 distinct CDR3 sequences, with nearly 60% found just once. The chain joins TRBV12-3 or TRBV12-4 to TRBJ1-4, with a tentative D call TRBD1 (6 bases). The sequence derives from a man between 25 and 39 years old in good health. The sequencing sample was made of blood. CDR3 amino acids: CASSSTRTATNEKLFF. The CDR3, as DNA: TGTGCCAGCAGTTCTACAAGGACAGCAACTAATGAAAAACTGTTTTTT.